A selection of T cell receptor beta chains follows, all from one sample in a study of cytomegalovirus exposure and HLA in healthy donors. TCRdb's table, derived via immunoSEQ multiplex PCR, lists solely in-frame clones and lacks some. In the table there are 100,000 to 150,000 clones, approximately 83% of which are singletons. The sequencing input was PBMCs. The receptors were sampled from a woman in her thirties or forties in good health and CMV-seropositive. The CDR3 runs from the conserved cysteine through the conserved F or W. The order of the fields is J gene, D gene, clone size, V gene, CDR3 DNA, CDR3 protein. D genes are given only for firm matches. Part of the rows lack a size; the others show once, few, many or a class for expanded clones.

>TRBJ2-1|TRBD2|-|TRBV28
TGTGCCAGCAGTTTAGCGGGAGGGAGTCTGTTCTTC
CASSLAGGSLFF
>TRBJ2-1|TRBD2|-|TRBV28
TGTGCCACCCTCCTTAGCGGGAGGTACAATGAGCAGTTCTTC
CATLLSGRYNEQFF
>TRBJ2-5|-|few|TRBV7-2
TGTGCCAGCAGCTTTTTGCGCAGGGAGGTAGAGACCCAGTACTTC
CASSFLRREVETQYF
>TRBJ2-7|-|once|TRBV15
TGTGCCACCAGCACGGGACAAAGCTCCTACGAGCAGTACTTC
CATSTGQSSYEQYF
>TRBJ1-2|-|-|TRBV18
TGTGCCAGCTCACCCGGGGACTATGGCTACACCTTC
CASSPGDYGYTF
>TRBJ2-7|-|-|TRBV19
TGTGCCAGTAGTATGTCGGTTACGGCCTACGAGCAGTACTTC
CASSMSVTAYEQYF
>TRBJ1-1|-|-|TRBV5-4
TGTGCCAGCAGCTTGGGGGGAGGGACGGGGAACACTGAAGCTTTCTTT
CASSLGGGTGNTEAFF
>TRBJ1-2|-|-|TRBV7-9
TGTGCCAGCAGCTTAGGGCAGGGGTACCCCTATGGCTACACCTTC
CASSLGQGYPYGYTF
>TRBJ2-3|TRBD2|-|TRBV11-3
TGTGCCAGCAGCTTCGGACTAGCGGGGGGAAGGGCAGATACGCAGTATTTT
CASSFGLAGGRADTQYF
>TRBJ2-3|TRBD2|-|TRBV6-1
TGTGCCAGCAGCCTACTAGCGGGGAATAGAGATACGCAGTATTTT
CASSLLAGNRDTQYF
>TRBJ2-3|TRBD2|-|TRBV5-1
TGCGCCAGCAGAACGGGGAACTCTGGGACTAGCGGTAGCACAGATACGCAGTATTTT
CASRTGNSGTSGSTDTQYF
>TRBJ1-2|-|-|TRBV6-5
TGTGCCAGCAGCTTACAGGGCGACTATGGCTACACCTTC
CASSLQGDYGYTF
>TRBJ2-1|TRBD2|-|TRBV25-1
TGTGCCAGCAGTGAATCTGGGACTAGGGTCTACAATGAGCAGTTCTTC
CASSESGTRVYNEQFF
>TRBJ1-2|-|-|TRBV5-6
TGTGCCAGCAGCTTGGATGGAGGGCTAAGCGGCTACACCTTC
CASSLDGGLSGYTF
>TRBJ2-7|TRBD1|-|TRBV27
TGTGCCAGCAGTCGGGACAGCTCCTACGAGCAGTACTTC
CASSRDSSYEQYF
>TRBJ2-7|-|-|TRBV25-1
TGTGCCAGCAGTGAACCCGGGTTAACCTACGAGCAGTACTTC
CASSEPGLTYEQYF
>TRBJ2-1|TRBD2|-|TRBV13
TGTGCCAGCACCCCGCGGGGGGCGAGCGGGAGGAGCAATGAGCAGTTCTTC
CASTPRGASGRSNEQFF
>TRBJ2-1|TRBD2|-|TRBV6-5
TGTGCCAGCGGTATTATGGGACTAGACTACAATGAGCAGTTCTTC
CASGIMGLDYNEQFF
>TRBJ2-7|TRBD2|-|TRBV6-7
TGTGCCAGCAGTGGAAGGAGAGCGGGAGGGTACGAGCAGTACTTC
CASSGRRAGGYEQYF
>TRBJ2-3|TRBD2|-|TRBV7-9
TGTGCCAGCAGCTTAAGGGGTTTGGCGGGAGGCTTCACAGATACGCAGTATTTT
CASSLRGLAGGFTDTQYF
>TRBJ1-5|TRBD1|-|TRBV28
TGTGCCAGCAGTTTAACAGGGGGCAATAGCAATCAGCCCCAGCATTTT
CASSLTGGNSNQPQHF
>TRBJ2-5|-|once|TRBV7-9
TGTGCCAGCAGTGATGGGACTTACCAAGAGACCCAGTACTTC
CASSDGTYQETQYF
>TRBJ2-3|TRBD2|-|TRBV5-1
TGCGCCAGCAGCCTAGCGGGAGCAGATACGCAGTATTTT
CASSLAGADTQYF
>TRBJ2-7|-|-|TRBV4-1
TGCGCCAGCAGCCCACCAGGGTCCGCCTACGAGCAGTACTTC
CASSPPGSAYEQYF
>TRBJ1-5|TRBD1|-|TRBV5-6
TGTGCCAGCAGCCCCGGACAGGGGATCTATCAGCCCCAGCATTTT
CASSPGQGIYQPQHF
>TRBJ2-2|TRBD2|-|TRBV9
TGTGCCAGCAGCGTAGGAGGGGGACTAGCGGGACCCACCGGGGAGCTGTTTTTT
CASSVGGGLAGPTGELFF
>TRBJ2-1|-|-|TRBV9
TGTGCCAGCAGCGTCAACAATGAGCAGTTCTTC
CASSVNNEQFF
>TRBJ1-5|-|-|TRBV28
TGTGCCAGCAGTTTTGTTTCCGGTAGCAATCAGCCCCAGCATTTT
CASSFVSGSNQPQHF
>TRBJ2-7|TRBD2|-|TRBV28
TGTGCCAGCGAAACTGCTAGCGGGAACTCCTACGAGCAGTACTTC
CASETASGNSYEQYF
>TRBJ2-7|TRBD2|once|TRBV4-2
TGTGCCAGCAGCCAAGAGGGACTAGCGGGCTTAAGCTCCTACGAGCAGTACTTC
CASSQEGLAGLSSYEQYF
>TRBJ2-2|-|-|TRBV28
TGTGCCAGCAGTCCAATAACTTGGGAGCTGTTTTTT
CASSPITWELFF
>TRBJ1-2|-|once|TRBV21-1
TGTGCCAGCAGCAAATTACGAGGCAAACCTAACTATGGCTACACCTTC
CASSKLRGKPNYGYTF
>TRBJ2-5|TRBD2|-|TRBV4-2
TGTGCCAGCAGCCAAGATTTTAGGGCGGCTAGCGGGAGTGGGGAGACCCAGTACTTC
CASSQDFRAASGSGETQYF